This TCR beta chain was obtained from a study of cytotoxic CD8 clonotypes in ibrutinib-treated CLL. Notes on the study in general: Against age-matched healthy donors, baseline clonality ran higher and tracked circulating CD8+ T-cell counts. Samples were collected at differing times from sustained-remission and progressing patients.

With respect to this clone: What it recognizes is unknown.

The CDR3 totals 14 residues. The germline CDR1 and CDR2 sequences are SGHKS and YYEKEE (reference sequence). The V end was cut by 7 bases, the J end by 2 bases, with 16 bases between. The assay was immunoSEQ multiplex PCR, and TCRdb's table has in-frame clones only and misses some. The sample consists of fewer than 400,000 clones, around 66% of them appearing once. The TCR beta libraries used about 2 micrograms of genomic DNA that came from cryopreserved PBMCs. This material consisted of PBMCs, taken after 36 months of ibrutinib treatment. This sequence joins TRBV5-5 and TRBJ2-7, with D possibly TRBD2 on 5 matching bases. The sequence derives from a human donor with chronic lymphocytic leukemia. The CDR3, as DNA: TGTGCCAGCCATGGCGGGCAGGCGACCTACGAGCAGTACTTC. Translating gives CASHGGQATYEQYF.